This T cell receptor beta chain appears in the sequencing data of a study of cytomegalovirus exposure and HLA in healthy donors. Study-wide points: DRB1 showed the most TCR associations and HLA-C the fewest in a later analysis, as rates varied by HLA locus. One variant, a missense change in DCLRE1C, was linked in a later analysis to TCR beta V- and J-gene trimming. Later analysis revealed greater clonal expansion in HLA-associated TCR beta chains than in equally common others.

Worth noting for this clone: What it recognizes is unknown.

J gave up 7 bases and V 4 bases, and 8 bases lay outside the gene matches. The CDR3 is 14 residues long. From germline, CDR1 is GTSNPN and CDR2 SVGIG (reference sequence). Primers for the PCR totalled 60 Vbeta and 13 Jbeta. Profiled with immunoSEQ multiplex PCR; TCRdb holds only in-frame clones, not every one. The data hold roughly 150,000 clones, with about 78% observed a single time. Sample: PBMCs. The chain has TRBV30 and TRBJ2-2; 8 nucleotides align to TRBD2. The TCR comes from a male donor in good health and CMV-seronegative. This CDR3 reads CAWKGSGKVGELFF. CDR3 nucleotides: TGTGCCTGGAAGGGTAGCGGGAAAGTCGGGGAGCTGTTTTTT.